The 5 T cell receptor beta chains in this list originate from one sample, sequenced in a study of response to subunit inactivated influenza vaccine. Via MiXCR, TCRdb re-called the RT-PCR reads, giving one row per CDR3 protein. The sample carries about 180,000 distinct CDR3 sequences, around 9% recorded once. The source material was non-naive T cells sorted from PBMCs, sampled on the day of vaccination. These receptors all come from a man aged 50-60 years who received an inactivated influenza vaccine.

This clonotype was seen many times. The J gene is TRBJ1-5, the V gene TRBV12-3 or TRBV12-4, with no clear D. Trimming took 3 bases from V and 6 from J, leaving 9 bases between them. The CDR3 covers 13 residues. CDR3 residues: CASSFGSGQPQHF. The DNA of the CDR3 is TGTGCCAGCAGTTTTGGGTCTGGTCAGCCCCAGCATTTT.

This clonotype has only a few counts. For the CDR3, the DNA is TGTGCCAGCAGCTACAGGGCCCACGAGCAGTACTTC. This sequence encodes CASSYRAHEQYF. This chain uses TRBV7-8 with TRBJ2-7, with D possibly being TRBD1 (6 bases). The CDR3 sequence is 12 residues long. V was clipped by 4 bases and J by 5 bases, with 9 bases between them. Germline V lookup: CDR1 SGHVS, CDR2 FQNEAQ.

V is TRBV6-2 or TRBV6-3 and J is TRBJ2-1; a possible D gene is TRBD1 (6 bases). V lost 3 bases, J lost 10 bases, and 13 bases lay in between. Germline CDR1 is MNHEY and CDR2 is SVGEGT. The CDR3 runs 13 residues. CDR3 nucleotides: TGTGCCAGCAGTTATCAGGGGCTTGGCGAGCAGTTCTTC. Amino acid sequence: CASSYQGLGEQFF.

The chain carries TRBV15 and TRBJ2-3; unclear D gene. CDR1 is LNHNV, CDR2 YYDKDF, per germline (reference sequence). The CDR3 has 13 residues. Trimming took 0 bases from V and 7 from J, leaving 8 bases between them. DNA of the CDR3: TGTGCCACCAGCAGAGATCGTAGTTATACGCAGTATTTT. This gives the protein CATSRDRSYTQYF.

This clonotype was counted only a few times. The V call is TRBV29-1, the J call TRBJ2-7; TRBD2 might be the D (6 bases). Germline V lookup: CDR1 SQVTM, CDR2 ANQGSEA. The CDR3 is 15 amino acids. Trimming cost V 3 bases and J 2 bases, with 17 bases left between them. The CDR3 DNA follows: TGCAGCGTTGACGGGGGTCGCGGAGGTCCCTACGAGCAGTACTTC. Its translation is CSVDGGRGGPYEQYF.